This T cell receptor (beta chain) was observed in a study of tumor and adjacent non-tumor tissue in lung cancer. CDR3 length: 15 residues. Per the germline V gene, CDR1 is SEHNR and CDR2 is FQNEAQ (reference sequence). The template was RNA from unsorted bulk tissue. Concerning this clonotype: One end of the junction does not line up with germline, which may come from a read error.

Three rounds of nested PCR, following a modified ARM-PCR protocol, produced the TCRbeta library. Each CDR3 protein gets one entry after TCRdb re-called the multiplex PCR reads with MiXCR. The sample has some 77,000 distinct CDR3 sequences, 65% to 75% seen once; the top ten hold around 12%. The material sequenced was lung tumor tissue. The V and J genes are TRBV7-9 and TRBJ1-1; possible D gene TRBD1, 5 bases. The source is a woman in her 70s with non-small cell lung cancer. The CDR3: CASGLWGRTTTEAFF. CDR3 DNA: TGTGCCAGCGGCTTATGGGGACGAACTACCACTGAAGCTTTCTTT.